Shown below are 10 T cell receptor beta chains from a single sample sequenced in a study of control samples from healthy donors and cancer patients. Profiling relied on immunoSEQ multiplex PCR, and the TCRdb table lists in-frame clones only, not all of them. In the table there are around 110,000 clones, 88% of which are singletons. The sequenced sample was blood. These receptors came from a woman between 70 and 85 years old in good health.

The J gene is TRBJ1-1, the V gene TRBV3-1 (or the pseudogene TRBV3-2), with no clear D. Germline assignment: CDR1 LGHDT and CDR2 YNNKEL (reference sequence). V was pared by 0 bases and J by 4 bases, with 9 bases between. The CDR3 loop spans 14 amino acids. This CDR3 reads CASSQDVGSTEAFF. CDR3 DNA sequence: TGTGCCAGCAGCCAAGATGTGGGGAGCACTGAAGCTTTCTTT.

The chain combines TRBV19 with TRBJ1-5; 10 nucleotides align to TRBD1. CDR1 and CDR2 from the germline V gene are LNHDA and SQIVND (reference sequence). V was clipped by 7 bases and J by 7 bases; unmatched bases: 13. The CDR3 loop spans 16 amino acids. The CDR3 bases are TGTGCCAGTACCTTATACCGGGACAGGGGTGGACAGCCCCAGCATTTT. The encoded protein is CASTLYRDRGGQPQHF.

This chain connects TRBV28 to TRBJ2-5; tentatively, D is TRBD1 (5 bases). Germline CDR1 MDHEN, CDR2 SYDVKM. V gave up 2 bases and J gave up 9 bases, with 16 bases separating them. This CDR3 has 14 residues. The CDR3 is CASSLADTIGAQYF. CDR3 nucleotide sequence: TGTGCCAGCAGTTTAGCGGACACCATAGGGGCCCAGTACTTC.

V gene TRBV29-1 combines with J gene TRBJ1-2; tentative D call: TRBD1 (6 bases). The CDR3 runs 16 residues. Trimming pared 4 bases from V and 1 base from J, leaving 19 bases between. CDR1 is SQVTM, CDR2 ANQGSEA, per germline. The CDR3 loop is CSVVSMRSGDNYGYTF. In DNA, the CDR3 is TGCAGCGTTGTTAGTATGCGGTCAGGGGATAACTATGGCTACACCTTC.

The J gene is TRBJ1-3, the V gene TRBV6-5, with D perhaps matching TRBD1 (6 bases). Germline V gene data show CDR1 as MNHEY and CDR2 as SVGAGI. The CDR3 length is 16 residues. The V gene lost 3 bases and the J gene lost 4 bases, with 16 bases spanning the gap. The CDR3 coding sequence is TGTGCCAGCAGTTATCGGGACATCGAATGGGGAAACACCATATATTTT. This translates into CASSYRDIEWGNTIYF.

The V and J genes are TRBV7-9 and TRBJ2-2; 7 nucleotides match TRBD1. The ends lost 5 bases at V and 7 bases at J; junction bases unmatched: 10. This CDR3 has 15 amino acids. CDR1 is SEHNR, CDR2 FQNEAQ, per germline (reference sequence). The CDR3 loop reads CASSPNDRDRGELFF. In nucleotides, the CDR3 is TGTGCCAGCAGCCCAAATGACAGGGATCGCGGGGAGCTGTTTTTT.

The chain links TRBV7-3 to TRBJ2-1; the D is unclear. CDR3 length equals 16 residues. CDR1 and CDR2 from the germline V gene are SGHTA and FQGTGA. V lost 5 bases and J 0 bases, leaving 14 bases between the germline ends. DNA of the CDR3: TGTGCCAGCAGCCCTCGGTCGTCCAGCTCCTACAATGAGCAGTTCTTC. It specifies CASSPRSSSSYNEQFF.

This sequence joins TRBV7-2 and TRBJ1-2; D not resolved. The CDR3 is 13 amino acids. V lost 1 base and J 1 base, leaving 4 bases between the germline ends. Germline V gene sequence: CDR1 SGHTA, CDR2 FQGNSA. Written as DNA, the CDR3 is TGTGCCAGCAGCTTAGTTATTAACTATGGCTACACCTTC. Protein: CASSLVINYGYTF.

As DNA, the CDR3 is TGTGCCAGCAGCTTATATTTTTCGAGGGGGACTAACTATGGCTACACCTTC. Encoded protein: CASSLYFSRGTNYGYTF. The chain links TRBV7-9 to TRBJ1-2; maybe TRBD1 (6 bases). From germline, CDR1 is SEHNR and CDR2 FQNEAQ (reference sequence). V shed 2 bases and J shed 0 bases, with 16 bases lying between them. The CDR3 is 17 residues long.

The gene calls are TRBV11-2 and TRBJ1-1; 7 positions match TRBD1. This CDR3 region has 13 residues. In germline, CDR1 is SGHAT, CDR2 FQNNGV. V was pared by 3 bases and J by 10 bases, with 8 bases of the junction left unmatched. CDR3 protein: CASSLYTQGGAFF. The CDR3 bases are TGTGCCAGCAGCTTGTACACCCAGGGGGGAGCTTTCTTT.